This record concerns one T cell receptor beta chain sequence. The assay was immunoSEQ multiplex PCR, and TCRdb's table has in-frame clones only and misses some. The repertoire holds fewer than 70,000 clones, 89% seen once, with about 5.9% in the top ten. The data derive from a study of T cell responses to AZD1222 COVID-19 vaccine. Second-dose intervals near 4 or 12 weeks were combined. The CDR3 has 14 amino acids. Trimming took 3 bases from V and 8 from J, leaving 11 bases between them. Looked up from germline, CDR1 is MNHEY and CDR2 is SMNVEV (reference sequence). The receptor was isolated from an adult who received the AZD1222 COVID-19 vaccine. Sequencing was performed on peripheral blood, taken 28 days after the second AZD1222 dose. This chain uses TRBV27 with TRBJ1-6, with D possibly matching TRBD1 (5 bases). The CDR3 loop reads CASSLKGRDSPLHF. The CDR3, as DNA: TGTGCCAGCAGTTTGAAGGGGCGAGATTCACCCCTCCACTTT.